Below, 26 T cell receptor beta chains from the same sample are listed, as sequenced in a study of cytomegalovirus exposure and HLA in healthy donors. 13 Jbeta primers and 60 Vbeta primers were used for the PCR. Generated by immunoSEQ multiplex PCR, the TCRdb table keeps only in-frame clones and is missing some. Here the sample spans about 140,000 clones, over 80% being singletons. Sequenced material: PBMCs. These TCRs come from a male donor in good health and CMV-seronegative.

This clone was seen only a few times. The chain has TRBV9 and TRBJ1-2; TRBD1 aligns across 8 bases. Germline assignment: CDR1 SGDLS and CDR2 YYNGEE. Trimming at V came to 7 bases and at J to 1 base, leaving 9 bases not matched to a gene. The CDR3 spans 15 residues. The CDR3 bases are TGTGCCAGCCTTCCGGGACAGGCTGGTAACTATGGCTACACCTTC. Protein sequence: CASLPGQAGNYGYTF. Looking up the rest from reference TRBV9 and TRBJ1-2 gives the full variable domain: DSGVTQTPKHLITATGQRVTLRCSPRSGDLSVYWYQQSLDQGLQFLIQYYNGEERAKGNILERFSAQQFPDLHSELNLSSLELGDSALYFCASLPGQAGNYGYTFGSGTRLTVV.

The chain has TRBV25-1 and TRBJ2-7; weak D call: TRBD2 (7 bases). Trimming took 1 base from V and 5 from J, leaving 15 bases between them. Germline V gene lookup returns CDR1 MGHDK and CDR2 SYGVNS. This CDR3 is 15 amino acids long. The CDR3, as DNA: TGTGCCAGCAGTGAATCGGGGGGCGTTTTCGACGAGCAGTACTTC. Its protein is CASSESGGVFDEQYF.

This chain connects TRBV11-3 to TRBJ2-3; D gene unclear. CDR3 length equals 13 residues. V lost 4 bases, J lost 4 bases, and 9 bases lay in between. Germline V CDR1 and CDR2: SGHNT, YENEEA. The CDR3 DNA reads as TGTGCCAGCAGCTCCCAACCGGCAGATACGCAGTATTTT. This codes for CASSSQPADTQYF.

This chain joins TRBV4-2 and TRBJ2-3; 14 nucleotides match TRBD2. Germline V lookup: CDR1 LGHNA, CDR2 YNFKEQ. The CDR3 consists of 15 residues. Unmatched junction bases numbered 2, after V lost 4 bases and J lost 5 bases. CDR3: CASSPGTSGRDTQYF. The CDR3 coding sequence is TGTGCCAGCAGCCCCGGGACTAGCGGGAGAGATACGCAGTATTTT.

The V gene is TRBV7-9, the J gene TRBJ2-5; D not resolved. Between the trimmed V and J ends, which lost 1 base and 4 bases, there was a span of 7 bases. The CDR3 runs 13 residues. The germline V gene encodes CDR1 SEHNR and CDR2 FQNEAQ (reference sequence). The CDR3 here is CASSLGDSETQYF. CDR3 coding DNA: TGTGCCAGCAGCTTAGGCGACTCAGAGACCCAGTACTTC.

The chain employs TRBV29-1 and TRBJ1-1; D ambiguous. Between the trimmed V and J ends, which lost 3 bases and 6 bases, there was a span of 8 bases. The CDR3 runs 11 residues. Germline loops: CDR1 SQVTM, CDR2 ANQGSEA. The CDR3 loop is CSVDVAAEAFF. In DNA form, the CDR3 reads TGCAGCGTTGACGTGGCAGCTGAAGCTTTCTTT.

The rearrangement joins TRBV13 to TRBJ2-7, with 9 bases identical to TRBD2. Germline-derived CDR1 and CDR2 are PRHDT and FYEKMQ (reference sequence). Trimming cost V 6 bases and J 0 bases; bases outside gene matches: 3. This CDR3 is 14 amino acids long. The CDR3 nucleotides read TGTGCCAGCAGGACTAGCGGAAGCTCCTACGAGCAGTACTTC. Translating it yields CASRTSGSSYEQYF.

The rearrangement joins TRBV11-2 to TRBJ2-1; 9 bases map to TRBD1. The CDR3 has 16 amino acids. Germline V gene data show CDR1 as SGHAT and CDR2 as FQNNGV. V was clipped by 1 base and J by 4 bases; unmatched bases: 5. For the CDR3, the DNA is TGTGCCAGCAGCTTAGGGGGGACAGGGCTATACAATGAGCAGTTCTTC. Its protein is CASSLGGTGLYNEQFF.

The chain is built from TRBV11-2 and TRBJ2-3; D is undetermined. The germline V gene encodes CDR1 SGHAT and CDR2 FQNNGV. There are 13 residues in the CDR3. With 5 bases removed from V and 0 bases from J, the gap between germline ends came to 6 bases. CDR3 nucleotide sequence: TGTGCCAGCAGCCAGATAAGCACAGATACGCAGTATTTT. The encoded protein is CASSQISTDTQYF.

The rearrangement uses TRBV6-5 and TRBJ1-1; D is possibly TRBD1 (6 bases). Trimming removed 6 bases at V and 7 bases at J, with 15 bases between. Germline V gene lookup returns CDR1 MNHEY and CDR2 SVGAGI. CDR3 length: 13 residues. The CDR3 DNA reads TGTGCCAGCAGCCTCGATTACAGGGTTGAAGCTTTCTTT. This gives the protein CASSLDYRVEAFF.

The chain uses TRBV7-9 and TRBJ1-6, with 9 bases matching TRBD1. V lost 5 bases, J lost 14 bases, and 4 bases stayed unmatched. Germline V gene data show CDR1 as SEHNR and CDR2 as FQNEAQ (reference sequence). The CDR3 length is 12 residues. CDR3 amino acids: CASSAGQGSLHF. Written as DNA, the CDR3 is TGTGCCAGCAGCGCGGGACAGGGTTCCCTCCACTTT.

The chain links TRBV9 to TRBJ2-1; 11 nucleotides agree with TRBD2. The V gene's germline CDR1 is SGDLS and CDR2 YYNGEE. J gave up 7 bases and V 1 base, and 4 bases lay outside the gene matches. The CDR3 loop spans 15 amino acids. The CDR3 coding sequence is TGTGCCAGCAGCGTAACTAGCGGGAGTCGTAATGAGCAGTTCTTC. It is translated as CASSVTSGSRNEQFF.

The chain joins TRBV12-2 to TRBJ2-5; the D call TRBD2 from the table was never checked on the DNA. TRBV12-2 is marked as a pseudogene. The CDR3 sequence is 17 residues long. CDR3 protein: CASRSIRGGPRGETQYF. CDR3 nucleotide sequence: TGTGCAAGTCGCTCCATTCGGGGGGGCCCCAGGGGAGAGACCCAGTACTTC.

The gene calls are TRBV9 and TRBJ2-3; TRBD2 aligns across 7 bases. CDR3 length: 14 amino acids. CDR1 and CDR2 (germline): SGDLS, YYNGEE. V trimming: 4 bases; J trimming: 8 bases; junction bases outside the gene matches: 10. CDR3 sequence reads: CASSSTLGGGTQYF. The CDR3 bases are TGTGCCAGCAGCTCCACGTTGGGGGGGGGTACGCAGTATTTT.

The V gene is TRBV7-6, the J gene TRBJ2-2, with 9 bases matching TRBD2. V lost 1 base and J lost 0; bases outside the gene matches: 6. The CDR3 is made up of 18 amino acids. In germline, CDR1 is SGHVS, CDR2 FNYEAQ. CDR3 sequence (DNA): TGTGCCAGCAGCTTAGAAGGAGGACTAGCGACGAACACCGGGGAGCTGTTTTTT. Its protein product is CASSLEGGLATNTGELFF.

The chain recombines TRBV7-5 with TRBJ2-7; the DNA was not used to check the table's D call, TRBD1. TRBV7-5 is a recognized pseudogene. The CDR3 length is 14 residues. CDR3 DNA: TGTGCCAGAAGCTCCGGGACAGGGGGCTACGAGCAGTACTTC. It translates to CARSSGTGGYEQYF.

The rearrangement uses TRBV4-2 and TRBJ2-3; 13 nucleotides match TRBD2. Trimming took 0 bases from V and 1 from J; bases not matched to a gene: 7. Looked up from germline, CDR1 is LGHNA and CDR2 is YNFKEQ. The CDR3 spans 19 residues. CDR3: CASSQERLAGGTRTDTQYF. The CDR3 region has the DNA TGTGCCAGCAGCCAAGAAAGACTAGCGGGGGGTACTCGCACAGATACGCAGTATTTT.

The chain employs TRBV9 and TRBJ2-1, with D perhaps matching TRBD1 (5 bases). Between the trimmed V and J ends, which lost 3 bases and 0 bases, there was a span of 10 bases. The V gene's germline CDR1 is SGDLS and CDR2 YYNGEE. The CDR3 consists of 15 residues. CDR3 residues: CASSGGFSSYNEQFF. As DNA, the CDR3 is TGTGCCAGCAGCGGGGGCTTTTCCTCCTACAATGAGCAGTTCTTC.

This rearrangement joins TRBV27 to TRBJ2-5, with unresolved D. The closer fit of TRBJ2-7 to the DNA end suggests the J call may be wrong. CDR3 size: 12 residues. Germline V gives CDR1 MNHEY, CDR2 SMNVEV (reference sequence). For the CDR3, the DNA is TGTGCCAGCAGTTCGATCTCCTACGAGCAGTACTTC. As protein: CASSSISYEQYF.

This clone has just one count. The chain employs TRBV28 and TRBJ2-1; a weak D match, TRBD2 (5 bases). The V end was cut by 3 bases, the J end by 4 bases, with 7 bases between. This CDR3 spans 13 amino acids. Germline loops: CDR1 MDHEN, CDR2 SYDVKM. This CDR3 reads CASSFRGYNEQFF. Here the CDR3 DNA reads TGTGCCAGCAGTTTTCGGGGATACAATGAGCAGTTCTTC. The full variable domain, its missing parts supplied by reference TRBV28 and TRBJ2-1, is DVKVTQSSRYLVKRTGEKVFLECVQDMDHENMFWYRQDPGLGLRLIYFSYDVKMKEKGDIPEGYSVSREKKERFSLILESASTNQTSMYLCASSFRGYNEQFFGPGTRLTVL.

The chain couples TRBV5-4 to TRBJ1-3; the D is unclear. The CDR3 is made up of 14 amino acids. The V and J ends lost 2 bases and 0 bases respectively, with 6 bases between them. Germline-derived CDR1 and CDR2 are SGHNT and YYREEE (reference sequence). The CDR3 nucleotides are TGTGCCAGCAGCTTTGAGAGCTCTGGAAACACCATATATTTT. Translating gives CASSFESSGNTIYF. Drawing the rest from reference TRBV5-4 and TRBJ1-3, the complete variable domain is ETGVTQSPTHLIKTRGQQVTLRCSSQSGHNTVSWYQQALGQGPQFIFQYYREEENGRGNFPPRFSGLQFPNYSSELNVNALELDDSALYLCASSFESSGNTIYFGEGSWLTVV.

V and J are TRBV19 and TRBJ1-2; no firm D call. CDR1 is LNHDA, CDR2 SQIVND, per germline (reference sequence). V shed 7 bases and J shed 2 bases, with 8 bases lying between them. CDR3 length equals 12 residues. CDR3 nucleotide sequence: TGTGCCAGTATTGGGCCAAACTATGGCTACACCTTC. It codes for CASIGPNYGYTF.

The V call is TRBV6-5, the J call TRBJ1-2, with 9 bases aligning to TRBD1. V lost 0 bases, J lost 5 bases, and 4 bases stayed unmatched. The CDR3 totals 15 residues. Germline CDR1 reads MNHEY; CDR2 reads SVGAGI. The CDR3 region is CASSYSPTGGYGYTF. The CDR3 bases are TGTGCCAGCAGTTACTCCCCGACAGGGGGATATGGCTACACCTTC.

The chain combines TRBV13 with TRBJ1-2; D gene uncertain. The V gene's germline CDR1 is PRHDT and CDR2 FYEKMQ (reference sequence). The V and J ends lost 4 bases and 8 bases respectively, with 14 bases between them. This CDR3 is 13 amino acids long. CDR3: CASSSGVGRGYTF. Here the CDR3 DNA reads TGTGCCAGCAGCTCGGGAGTAGGGCGCGGCTACACCTTC.

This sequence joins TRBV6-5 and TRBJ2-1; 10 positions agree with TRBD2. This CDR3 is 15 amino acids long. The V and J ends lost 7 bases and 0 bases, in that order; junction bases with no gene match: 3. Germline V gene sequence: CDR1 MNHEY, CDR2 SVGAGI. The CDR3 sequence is CASISGGSSYNEQFF. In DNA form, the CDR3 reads TGTGCCAGCATTAGCGGGGGGAGCTCCTACAATGAGCAGTTCTTC.

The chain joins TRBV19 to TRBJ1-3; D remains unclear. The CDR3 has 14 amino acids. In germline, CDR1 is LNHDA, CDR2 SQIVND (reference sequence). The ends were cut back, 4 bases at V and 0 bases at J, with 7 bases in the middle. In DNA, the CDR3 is TGTGCCAGTAGTAGCCCGGTCTCTGGAAACACCATATATTTT. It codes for CASSSPVSGNTIYF.